The entry below describes one TCR beta chain. Antigen specificity is unknown. The sample is drawn from a study of vaccination effects on CD4 cells after COVID-19. Study overall: Everyone in the study got two shots of either the BNT162b2 or mRNA-1273 vaccine.

Ahead of sequencing, the ViraFEST assay grew antigen-specific CD4+ T cells using viral peptide pools. Once cultured for approximately ten days, the cells underwent separation to obtain CD4+ T cells. Prior SARS-CoV-2 infection was absent in the vaccine recipients, as shown by negative nucleocapsid antibodies. Culturing of a few million PBMC per well took place with 8.5 to 10 IU/ml IL-2 and 9.5 to 10 ug/ml peptides. Study-wide results and caveats: Cross-reactivity with common cold coronaviruses was shown by only 1 of 255 vaccine-induced clones in healthy vaccinees.

The CDR3 contains 13 residues. The assay was immunoSEQ multiplex PCR, and TCRdb's table has in-frame clones only and misses some. The data show around 79,000 clones, more than 60% seen once. The V call is TRBV21-1, the J call TRBJ2-5; the table's D gene call, TRBD2, was not cross checked with the DNA. TRBV21-1 is labeled a pseudogene. This sample comprised CD4+ T cells from PBMCs cultured with SARS-CoV-2 spike peptides, obtained before COVID-19 vaccination. This TCR came from a human donor who received a COVID-19 vaccine. As DNA, the CDR3 is TGTGCCAGCAGCAGACCGGGAAGAGAGACCCAGTACTTC. It yields the protein CASSRPGRETQYF.